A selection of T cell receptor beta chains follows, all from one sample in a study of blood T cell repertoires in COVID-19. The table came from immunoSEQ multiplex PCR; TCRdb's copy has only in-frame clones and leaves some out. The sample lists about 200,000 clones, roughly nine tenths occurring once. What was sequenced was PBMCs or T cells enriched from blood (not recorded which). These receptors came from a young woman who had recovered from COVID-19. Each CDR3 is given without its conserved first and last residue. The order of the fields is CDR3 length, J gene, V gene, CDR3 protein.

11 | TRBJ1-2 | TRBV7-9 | ASSFDGRRGYT
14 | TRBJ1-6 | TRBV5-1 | ASSLAQGGENSPLH
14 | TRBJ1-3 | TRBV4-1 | ASSQDTGSSGNTIY
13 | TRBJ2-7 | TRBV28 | ASSPGQPWGDEQY
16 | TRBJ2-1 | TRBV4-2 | ASSQAVGGGDSYNEQF
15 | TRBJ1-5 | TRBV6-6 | ASSRDRGFGSNQPQH
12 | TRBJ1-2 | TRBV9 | ASSAAGTTYGYT
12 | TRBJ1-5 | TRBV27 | ASSLFSGSQPQH
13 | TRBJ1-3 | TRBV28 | ASSFFPGTGNTIY
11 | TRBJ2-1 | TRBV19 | ASSIEGGNEQF
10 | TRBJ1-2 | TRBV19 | ASSTYSGGYT
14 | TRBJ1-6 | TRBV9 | ASSADRGMGNSPLH
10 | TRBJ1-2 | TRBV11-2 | ASSLETTGYT
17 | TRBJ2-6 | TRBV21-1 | ASSPRDRGNFSGANVLT
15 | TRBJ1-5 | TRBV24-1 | ATSDNTRDYSNQPQH
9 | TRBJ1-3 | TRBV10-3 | AIMQGNTIY
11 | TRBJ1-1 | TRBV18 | ASSSGIVSEAF
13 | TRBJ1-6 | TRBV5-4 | ASSPRDSINSPLH
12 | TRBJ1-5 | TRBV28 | ASSLTGFGLPQH
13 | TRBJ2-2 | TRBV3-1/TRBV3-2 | ASSSGQRHTGELF
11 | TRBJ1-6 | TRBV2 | APGRGDNSPLH
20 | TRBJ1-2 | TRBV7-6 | ASSLRLVRGRTDYRVNYGYT
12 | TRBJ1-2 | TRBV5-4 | ASSRAGSNYGYT
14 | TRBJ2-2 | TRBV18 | ASSPPGQGNTGELF
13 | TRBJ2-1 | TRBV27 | ASRVGTTSYNEQF
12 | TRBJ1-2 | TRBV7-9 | ASSALAGGTGYT
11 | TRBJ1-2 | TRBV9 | ASSVGTGGDYT
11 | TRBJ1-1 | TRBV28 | AASLGRATEAF
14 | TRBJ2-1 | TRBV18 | ASSPTGLAGTNEQF
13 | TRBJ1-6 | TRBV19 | ASSTSDRGYSPLH
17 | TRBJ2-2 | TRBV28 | ASSSYGGASLKSTGELF
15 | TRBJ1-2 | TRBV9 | ASSESGRGPVNYGYT
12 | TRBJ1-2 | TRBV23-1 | ASSHGGVGYGYT
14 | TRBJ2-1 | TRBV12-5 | ASGPHSGGAYNEQF
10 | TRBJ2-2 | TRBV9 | ASSVVSGELF
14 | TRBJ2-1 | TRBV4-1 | ASSQEGLVGAHEQF
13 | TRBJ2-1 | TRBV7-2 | ASIPRDRAYNEQF
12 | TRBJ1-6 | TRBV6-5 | ASSDGQYNSPLH